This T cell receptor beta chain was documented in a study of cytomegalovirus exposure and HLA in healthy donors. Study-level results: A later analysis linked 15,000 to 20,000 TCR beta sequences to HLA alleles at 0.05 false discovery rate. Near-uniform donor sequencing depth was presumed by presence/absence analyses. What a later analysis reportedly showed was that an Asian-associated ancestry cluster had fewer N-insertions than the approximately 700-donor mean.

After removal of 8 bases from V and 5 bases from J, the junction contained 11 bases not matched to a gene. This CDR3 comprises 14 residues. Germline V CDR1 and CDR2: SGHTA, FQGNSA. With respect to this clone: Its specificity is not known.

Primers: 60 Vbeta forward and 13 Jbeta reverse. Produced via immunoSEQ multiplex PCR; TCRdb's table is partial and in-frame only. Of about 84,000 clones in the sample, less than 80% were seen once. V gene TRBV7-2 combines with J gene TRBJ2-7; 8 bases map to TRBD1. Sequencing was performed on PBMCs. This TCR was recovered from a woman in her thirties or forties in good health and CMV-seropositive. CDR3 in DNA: TGTGCCAGCGAAAGGGGGGACAGGTTCGACGAGCAGTACTTC. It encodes CASERGDRFDEQYF.